Shown below are 19 T cell receptor beta chains from a single sample sequenced in a study of cytomegalovirus exposure and HLA in healthy donors. The PCR made use of 60 Vbeta and 13 Jbeta primers. Only in-frame clones appear in the TCRdb table, and some are missing; sequencing was by immunoSEQ multiplex PCR. The sample gives 100,000 to 130,000 clones, approximately 84% of which show up once; approximately 2.2% is in the top ten. Sequences were obtained from PBMCs. The receptor source for this set is a young man in good health and CMV-seronegative.

This chain connects TRBV6-6 to TRBJ2-3; 9 nucleotides line up with TRBD2. The J segment lost 3 bases and the V segment lost 6 bases, leaving 4 bases of the junction unmatched. Germline V gene lookup returns CDR1 MNHNY and CDR2 SVGAGI (reference sequence). This CDR3 comprises 14 residues. The CDR3 DNA sequence: TGTGCCAGCAGCTCGACTAGCGGAACAGATACGCAGTATTTT. Amino acid sequence: CASSSTSGTDTQYF.

The chain carries TRBV30 and TRBJ2-7; D might be TRBD2 (5 bases). CDR1 is GTSNPN, CDR2 SVGIG, per germline (reference sequence). Deletions cut 4 bases from V and 4 bases from J, with 20 bases between. The CDR3 sequence is 15 residues long. The CDR3 region is CAWTSPGSLRYEQYF. The CDR3 DNA sequence: TGTGCCTGGACCTCTCCGGGATCTCTGCGTTACGAGCAGTACTTC.

This clone was detected only once. This rearrangement joins TRBV2 to TRBJ1-1; no reliable D call. This CDR3 region has 14 residues. Deletions cut 7 bases from V and 1 base from J, with 13 bases between. The germline CDR1 and CDR2 sequences are SNHLY and FYNNEI. CDR3 nucleotides: TGTGCCAGCATCCACGGGGTCAAGAACACTGAAGCTTTCTTT. Residues: CASIHGVKNTEAFF.

This clone was observed a few times. CDR3 region: CASSSGANVLTF. CDR3 in DNA: TGTGCCAGCTCCTCCGGGGCCAACGTCCTGACTTTC. The V call is TRBV25-1, the J call TRBJ2-6; D unclear. Between the trimmed V and J ends, which lost 8 bases and 4 bases, there was a span of 6 bases. The CDR3 is 12 residues long. Germline V gene data show CDR1 as MGHDK and CDR2 as SYGVNS.

This chain links TRBV5-1 with TRBJ2-2; TRBD1 aligns across 8 bases. Germline V gene data show CDR1 as SGHRS and CDR2 as YFSETQ. This CDR3 has 14 residues. V lost 7 bases, J lost 0 bases, and 2 bases stayed unmatched. The CDR3 loop is CASRGQANTGELFF. As DNA, the CDR3 is TGCGCCAGCCGGGGACAGGCGAACACCGGGGAGCTGTTTTTT.

This clone showed up just a few times. The chain carries TRBV11-2 and TRBJ2-7; D possibly corresponds to TRBD1 (6 bases). Trimming took 1 base from V and 4 from J, leaving 14 bases between them. The CDR3 is 15 residues long. CDR1 SGHAT and CDR2 FQNNGV come from the germline V gene. CDR3 loop: CASSLARAGAYEQYF. DNA of the CDR3: TGTGCCAGCAGCTTAGCTAGGGCAGGGGCGTACGAGCAGTACTTC.

This clone appeared once. V usage is TRBV5-4 and J usage is TRBJ2-7; TRBD2 might be the D (6 bases). This CDR3 is built from 15 residues. Trimming took 4 bases from V and 9 from J, leaving 23 bases between them. Germline V gene data show CDR1 as SGHNT and CDR2 as YYREEE (reference sequence). CDR3 loop: CASSEEPGDHTVQYF. Here the CDR3 DNA reads TGTGCCAGCAGCGAAGAGCCGGGGGACCATACGGTGCAGTACTTC.

The chain links TRBV9 to TRBJ1-1; the match to TRBD1 covers 9 bases. Unmatched junction bases numbered 15, after V lost 2 bases and J lost 7 bases. CDR3 length equals 17 residues. In germline, CDR1 is SGDLS, CDR2 YYNGEE. The CDR3 spells CASSVGRGGQGIFEAFF. The CDR3 DNA reads as TGTGCCAGCAGCGTTGGACGAGGGGGACAGGGTATCTTTGAAGCTTTCTTT.

This clone has only a few counts. The genes are TRBV2 and TRBJ1-4; no clear D. Trimming removed 3 bases at V and 6 bases at J, with 8 bases between. CDR1 is SNHLY and CDR2 is FYNNEI in the germline V gene. CDR3 length: 13 amino acids. This CDR3 is CASSEFSDEKLFF. The CDR3 region has the DNA TGTGCCAGCAGTGAGTTTAGCGATGAAAAACTGTTTTTT. Using reference TRBV2 and TRBJ1-4 for the parts outside the CDR3, the full variable domain is EPEVTQTPSHQVTQMGQEVILRCVPISNHLYFYWYRQILGQKVEFLVSFYNNEISEKSEIFDDQFSVERPDGSNFTLKIRSTKLEDSAMYFCASSEFSDEKLFFGSGTQLSVL.

The chain couples TRBV4-2 to TRBJ2-1; TRBD2 agrees at 11 bases. This CDR3 region has 15 residues. V shed 4 bases, J shed 10 bases, and the junction held 9 bases outside the gene matches. CDR1 and CDR2 (germline): LGHNA, YNFKEQ. CDR3 residues: CASSLGPGTSGEQFF. The CDR3 nucleotides are TGTGCCAGCAGCCTAGGTCCCGGGACTAGCGGAGAGCAGTTCTTC.

This chain connects TRBV29-1 to TRBJ2-3, with 8 nucleotides matching TRBD2. The germline V gene has CDR1 SQVTM and CDR2 ANQGSEA. Trimming removed 7 bases from V and 6 bases from J; junction bases left unmatched: 9. The CDR3 spans 13 residues. The CDR3 region has the DNA TGCAGCGCCGAGACGGGACTAGTGGATACGCAGTATTTT. Translating it yields CSAETGLVDTQYF.

This chain uses TRBV15 with TRBJ1-5, with D tentatively TRBD1 (5 bases). From germline, CDR1 is LNHNV and CDR2 YYDKDF (reference sequence). V was pared by 1 base and J by 4 bases, with 11 bases between. CDR3 length equals 15 residues. The DNA for the CDR3 is TGTGCCACCAGCAGAGTTGTGGGGGGTAATCAGCCCCAGCATTTT. Its protein product is CATSRVVGGNQPQHF.

This chain joins TRBV6-1 and TRBJ2-1; the D gene is possibly TRBD1 (6 bases). CDR1 and CDR2 from the germline V gene are MNHNS and SASEGT. This CDR3 spans 13 amino acids. With 7 bases removed from V and 8 bases from J, the gap between germline ends came to 15 bases. The CDR3 spells CASIGRGLDEQFF. Written as DNA, the CDR3 is TGTGCCAGCATCGGCAGGGGTTTAGATGAGCAGTTCTTC.

The chain has TRBV28 and TRBJ1-1, with 7 positions matching TRBD1. CDR1 is MDHEN and CDR2 is SYDVKM in the germline V gene. The CDR3 is 15 residues long. V gave up 6 bases and J gave up 0 bases; unmatched junction bases: 7. CDR3 sequence (DNA): TGTGCCAGCAGGCCCGGGACAGTCATGAACACTGAAGCTTTCTTT. Its protein is CASRPGTVMNTEAFF.

This chain's CDR3 is CASSEEASGSGDEQYF. CDR3 nucleotide sequence: TGTGCCAGCAGTGAAGAGGCTAGCGGGAGCGGCGACGAGCAGTACTTC. V and J are TRBV2 and TRBJ2-7; 10 nucleotides line up with TRBD2. Germline V gives CDR1 SNHLY, CDR2 FYNNEI. The CDR3 loop spans 16 amino acids. V shed 1 base and J 5 bases; nucleotides not matched to a gene: 8.

This rearrangement joins TRBV6-1 to TRBJ1-2; D is possibly TRBD1 (5 bases). The ends were cut back, 1 base at V and 11 bases at J, with 8 bases in the middle. CDR1 MNHNS and CDR2 SASEGT come from the germline V gene. The CDR3 is 11 residues long. CDR3 sequence: CASSEVRGYTF. CDR3 nucleotide sequence: TGTGCCAGCAGTGAAGTACGGGGGTACACCTTC.

The chain uses TRBV9 and TRBJ2-1; TRBD2 matches 7 bases. The V and J ends lost 0 bases and 6 bases, in that order; junction bases with no gene match: 6. The CDR3 runs 15 residues. The germline CDR1 and CDR2 sequences are SGDLS and YYNGEE. Written as DNA, the CDR3 is TGTGCCAGCAGCGTAGATCCGGGGGAGGGCAATGAGCAGTTCTTC. Translation: CASSVDPGEGNEQFF. Variable domain in full (rest from reference TRBV9 and TRBJ2-1): DSGVTQTPKHLITATGQRVTLRCSPRSGDLSVYWYQQSLDQGLQFLIQYYNGEERAKGNILERFSAQQFPDLHSELNLSSLELGDSALYFCASSVDPGEGNEQFFGPGTRLTVL.

The chain employs TRBV7-6 and TRBJ1-2, with 7 bases that match TRBD1. J lost 4 bases, V lost 5 bases, and 7 bases had no gene match. The CDR3 is made up of 14 amino acids. The germline gives CDR1 SGHVS, CDR2 FNYEAQ. The CDR3 region has the DNA TGTGCCAGCAGCAACCGACAGGGAACCTATGGCTACACCTTC. Protein sequence: CASSNRQGTYGYTF.

The chain combines TRBV7-3 with TRBJ2-5; D uncertain. The ends were cut back, 1 base at V and 3 bases at J, with 6 bases in the middle. The CDR3 loop spans 13 amino acids. Germline V gene data show CDR1 as SGHTA and CDR2 as FQGTGA. This CDR3 is CASSLSVEETQYF. CDR3 nucleotides: TGTGCCAGCAGCTTAAGCGTGGAAGAGACCCAGTACTTC.